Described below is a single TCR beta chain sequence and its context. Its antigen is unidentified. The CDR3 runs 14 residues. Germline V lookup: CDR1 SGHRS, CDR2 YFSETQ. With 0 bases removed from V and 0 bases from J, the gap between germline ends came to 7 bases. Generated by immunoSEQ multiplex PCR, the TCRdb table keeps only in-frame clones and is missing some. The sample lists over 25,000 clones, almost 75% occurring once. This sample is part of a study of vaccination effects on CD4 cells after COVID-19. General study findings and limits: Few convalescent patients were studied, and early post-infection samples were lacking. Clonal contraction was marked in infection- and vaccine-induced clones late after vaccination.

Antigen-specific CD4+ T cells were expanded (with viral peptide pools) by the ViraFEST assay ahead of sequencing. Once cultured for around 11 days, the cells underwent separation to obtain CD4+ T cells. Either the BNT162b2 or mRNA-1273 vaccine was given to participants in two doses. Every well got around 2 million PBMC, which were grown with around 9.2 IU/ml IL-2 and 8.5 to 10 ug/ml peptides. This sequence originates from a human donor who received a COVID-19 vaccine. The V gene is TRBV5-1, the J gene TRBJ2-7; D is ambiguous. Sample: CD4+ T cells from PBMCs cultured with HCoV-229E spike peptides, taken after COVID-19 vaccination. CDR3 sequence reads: CASSLEPDSYEQYF. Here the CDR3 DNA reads TGCGCCAGCAGCTTGGAGCCAGACTCCTACGAGCAGTACTTC.